A selection of T cell receptor beta chains follows, all from one sample in a study of lymphopenia after photon versus proton radiotherapy. Profiled with immunoSEQ multiplex PCR; TCRdb holds only in-frame clones, not every one. The table has 30,000 to 35,000 clones, 75% to 90% seen once; the top ten hold about 6.3%. Sequencing was performed on peripheral blood, taken from a patient treated with proton-based radiotherapy. The receptor set was obtained from a woman aged 70 to 79 with pancreatic cancer. Some clones in this sample may be carry-over from other donors' samples. CDR3s include the opening cysteine and the closing phenylalanine or tryptophan. A D gene is named only where the DNA matches it firmly. The size of a clone is reported for some rows only, either as once, few or many, or as a class for expanded clones.

d_call	v_call	j_call	clone_size	cdr3_aa	cdr3_nt
NA	TRBV15	TRBJ2-7	once	CATSRDSHPLDEQYF	TGTGCCACCAGCAGAGATAGCCACCCGTTGGACGAGCAGTACTTC
TRBD1	TRBV28	TRBJ1-1	NA	CASSPTGRRPEAFF	TGTGCCAGCAGCCCGACAGGGAGGCGACCTGAAGCTTTCTTT
NA	TRBV5-1	TRBJ2-7	NA	CASSSRDSIRWLESGYEQYF	TGCGCCAGCAGCAGCCGGGATTCGATTAGATGGCTGGAATCCGGCTACGAGCAGTACTTC
TRBD1	TRBV19	TRBJ1-5	NA	CASTLGTGGTDQPQHF	TGTGCCAGTACCCTTGGGACAGGGGGAACGGATCAGCCCCAGCATTTT
NA	TRBV4-1	TRBJ2-5	few	CASSQGGAGATWETQYF	TGCGCCAGCAGCCAAGGAGGTGCCGGGGCCACCTGGGAGACCCAGTACTTC
NA	TRBV7-6	TRBJ2-1	NA	CASSLDSLYNEQFF	TGTGCCAGCAGCTTAGACTCCTTGTACAATGAGCAGTTCTTC
NA	TRBV10-2	TRBJ2-5	NA	CASSEAPPGRKTQYF	TGCGCCAGCAGTGAGGCCCCTCCGGGGAGGAAGACCCAGTACTTC
NA	TRBV6-5	TRBJ2-2	NA	CASSYKGGSTGELFF	TGTGCCAGCAGTTACAAGGGCGGAAGCACCGGGGAGCTGTTTTTT
TRBD2	TRBV27	TRBJ2-7	NA	CASSNKGSGTGFYEQYF	TGTGCCAGCAGTAATAAGGGGAGCGGGACGGGTTTTTACGAGCAGTACTTC
TRBD1	TRBV5-4	TRBJ2-1	once	CASSLDRGAYNEQFF	TGTGCCAGCAGCCTCGACAGGGGCGCCTACAATGAGCAGTTCTTC
TRBD1	TRBV11-2	TRBJ1-1	NA	CASSLLQGATETEAFF	TGTGCCAGCAGCTTACTCCAGGGGGCGACGGAGACTGAAGCTTTCTTT
NA	TRBV19	TRBJ2-1	NA	CASSGTAYNEQFF	TGTGCCAGTAGCGGGACGGCATACAATGAGCAGTTCTTC
TRBD1	TRBV5-4	TRBJ2-3	NA	CASSSGQPNTDTQYF	TGTGCCAGCAGCTCGGGACAGCCTAACACAGATACGCAGTATTTT
TRBD2	TRBV28	TRBJ2-3	few	CASSWGGSTDTQYF	TGTGCCAGCAGTTGGGGGGGGTCTACAGATACGCAGTATTTT
NA	TRBV19	TRBJ1-2	NA	CASRPEGNSNYGYTF	TGTGCCAGTAGGCCTGAGGGGAACAGTAACTATGGCTACACCTTC
TRBD1	TRBV19	TRBJ2-1	NA	CASSRSAGGGRAYNEQFF	TGTGCCAGTAGTCGCTCTGCAGGGGGCGGGCGGGCCTACAATGAGCAGTTCTTC